These T cell receptor beta chains were read from a single sample in a study of T-cell reconstitution after alpha-beta-depleted transplantation in children. TCRdb called the PCR reads again in MiXCR, with one record for every CDR3 protein. The data contain about 460,000 distinct CDR3 sequences, roughly a tenth of them singletons. The input for sequencing was PBMCs, taken before TCRalphabeta/CD19-depleted stem cell transplant. The receptors come from a child aged 2-9 years with inherited bone marrow failure, due to receive a stem cell transplant. CDR3s leave out the opening cysteine and the closing phenylalanine or tryptophan. The D gene is left open where the match is weak.

V gene,D gene,J gene,CDR3 protein
TRBV5-1,TRBD2,TRBJ2-7,ASSLRLADEQY
TRBV5-1,TRBD2,TRBJ2-7,ASSLDLAGDHEQY
TRBV29-1,NA,TRBJ2-7,SVGNSLLSYEQY
TRBV15,NA,TRBJ2-5,ATSRERSQETQY
TRBV27,TRBD1,TRBJ2-1,ASSRTTGGAYNEQF
TRBV28,NA,TRBJ2-7,ASSNGILGRVEQY
TRBV12-3/TRBV12-4,TRBD1,TRBJ2-7,ASSLRDREGEQY
TRBV28,NA,TRBJ1-1,ASSRRLGDTEAF
TRBV28,NA,TRBJ2-7,ASSLVGWENEQY
TRBV5-1,TRBD1,TRBJ1-1,ASSVGQISEAF
TRBV29-1,TRBD1,TRBJ2-1,SVEGLNRGLEEQF
TRBV5-5,NA,TRBJ2-1,ASSSRGLDEQF
TRBV18,TRBD1,TRBJ1-6,ASSSGTGSGHSPLH
TRBV12-3/TRBV12-4,NA,TRBJ1-6,ASQTGGNSPLH
TRBV27,NA,TRBJ2-1,ASSLYEDSTYNEQF
TRBV4-2,TRBD2,TRBJ2-5,ASSQSATSGRFSETQY
TRBV27,TRBD1,TRBJ2-7,ASWGRPGQGFYEQY
TRBV12-3/TRBV12-4,NA,TRBJ2-1,ASSSNLYYQLYEQF
TRBV6-2/TRBV6-3,NA,TRBJ2-1,ASSHRLVSTVNEQF
TRBV6-5,TRBD1,TRBJ2-7,ASSYTPTGVYEQY
TRBV7-2,NA,TRBJ2-1,ASSLERHRGF
TRBV5-4,TRBD1,TRBJ2-1,ARGTGGRNEQF
TRBV19,NA,TRBJ1-1,ASRIGNTEAF
TRBV11-3,TRBD2,TRBJ2-1,ASSLEGTSGYNEQF
TRBV4-3,NA,TRBJ2-2,ASSQAGSGTGELF
TRBV28,NA,TRBJ2-1,ASSRGGEIR
TRBV5-4,TRBD2,TRBJ2-3,ASSPFGGETDTQY
TRBV6-6,NA,TRBJ1-2,ASSYDQGGGYT
TRBV14,NA,TRBJ2-5,ASSWGVQETQY
TRBV7-2,TRBD1,TRBJ1-1,ASSLRGQDTEAF
TRBV7-2,NA,TRBJ2-2,ASSFFRGNTGELF
TRBV10-3,NA,TRBJ2-5,AISESLGQETQY
TRBV27,NA,TRBJ1-5,ASSPSRGTEDQPQH
TRBV7-9,NA,TRBJ2-5,ASSGRAKETQY
TRBV4-3,NA,TRBJ1-2,ASSQSPSNYGYT
TRBV9,NA,TRBJ2-7,ASSPGGQQY
TRBV7-2,NA,TRBJ1-5,ASSLEPRQPQH
TRBV4-3,TRBD1,TRBJ1-3,ASSQDRGSGNTIY
TRBV9,NA,TRBJ1-1,ASSVGHNTEAF
TRBV3-1,NA,TRBJ2-7,ASSQEFPGKGYEQY
TRBV27,NA,TRBJ2-7,ASSVFSGYEQY
TRBV27,NA,TRBJ2-3,ASSLVQGADTQY
TRBV4-3,NA,TRBJ2-1,ASSQDRLEQF
TRBV5-1,TRBD1,TRBJ2-7,ASSWDRTYEQY
TRBV20-1,NA,TRBJ1-1,SARDLNTEAF
TRBV29-1,NA,TRBJ1-1,SVGETEAF
TRBV20-1,TRBD2,TRBJ2-3,SARRGDATDTQY
TRBV29-1,NA,TRBJ2-1,SVLDREGMGIYNEQF